Listed here is a single T cell receptor beta chain. Its cognate antigen is unknown. The sample's treatment: some 20 received Ad26.COV2.S at low or high dose, single or two shots; several received placebo; per-sample allocation not given. The study sampled participants on day 63 after the first vaccine or placebo injection. The vaccine delivered Wuhan-strain SARS-CoV-2 spike through an Ad26 vector. This sample is drawn from a study of Ad26.COV2.S vaccination and SARS-CoV-2 variants. Measured with immunoSEQ multiplex PCR; TCRdb has only the in-frame clones, and not every one. Seen here are hundreds of thousands of clones, more than 75% observed once, and the top ten hold about 3.4%. Study-level findings and limits: Breadth, reportedly substantial, characterized the spike-specific CD8+ and CD4+ T cell responses after vaccination. The TCR-based breadth and depth measures might underestimate overall T cell responses. Relative to placebo recipients, vaccine recipients exhibited elevated spike-specific TCR breadth.

This CDR3 has 12 residues. V lost 5 bases and J 9 bases, leaving 11 bases between the germline ends. Per germline, CDR1 MNHEY and CDR2 SVGAGI. Sequencing was performed on peripheral blood, taken in a trial of Ad26.COV2.S vaccine versus placebo. This clonotype was sampled from a person aged 18 to 65 who received the Ad26.COV2.S COVID-19 vaccine or a placebo. J is TRBJ2-1 and V is TRBV6-5; possibly TRBD2 for D (6 bases). CDR3: CASSLVGGEQFF. In DNA, the CDR3 is TGTGCCAGCAGTCTTGTGGGAGGTGAGCAGTTCTTC.